This TCR beta chain is from a study of Ad26.COV2.S vaccination and SARS-CoV-2 variants. In germline, CDR1 is SEHNR, CDR2 FQNEAQ (reference sequence). The CDR3 covers 15 residues. The trim removed 5 bases at V and 2 bases at J, leaving 9 bases unmatched. Repertoires were generated with immunoSEQ multiplex PCR, while TCRdb's copy carries only in-frame clones and drops some. The table shows approximately 360,000 clones, with roughly four fifths occurring only once. This clone was observed a few times. Treatment in this sample: about 20 received Ad26.COV2.S at low or high dose, single or two shots; several received placebo; per-sample allocation not given. On day 63 after the first injection, vaccine and placebo recipients gave samples.

This TCR was sampled from a person aged 18-60 years who received the Ad26.COV2.S COVID-19 vaccine or a placebo. Sample: peripheral blood, taken in a trial of Ad26.COV2.S vaccine versus placebo. The chain has TRBV7-9 and TRBJ2-7, with 7 bases fitting TRBD1. The CDR3, as DNA: TGTGCCAGCAGCCCACAAGGGACAGCTACCTACGAGCAGTACTTC. This codes for CASSPQGTATYEQYF.